These T cell receptor beta chains were read from a single sample in a study of blood T cell repertoires in COVID-19. Generated by immunoSEQ multiplex PCR, the TCRdb table keeps only in-frame clones and is missing some. The table lists fewer than 300,000 clones, approximately 82% of them singletons, with roughly 3.1% in the top ten. Sequencing was carried out using peripheral blood. The receptors come from a woman aged 18-29 years with acute or convalescent COVID-19. Each CDR3 is given with its conserved first and last residue. Each record gives: CDR3 length, D gene, J gene, clone size, V gene, CDR3 DNA, CDR3 protein. The D gene is left open where the match is weak. Rows give clone size only sometimes, using once, few, many, or a class for an expanded clone.

CDR3 length: 14; D gene: -; J gene: TRBJ1-1; clone size: once; V gene: TRBV13; CDR3 DNA: TGTGCCAGCAGCTTAGAACAGGCAGTAGCTGAAGCTTTCTTT; CDR3 protein: CASSLEQAVAEAFF
CDR3 length: 14; D gene: -; J gene: TRBJ1-2; clone size: few; V gene: TRBV6-5; CDR3 DNA: TGTGCCAGCAGTTACGGCAGGGGACGTCATGGCTACACCTTC; CDR3 protein: CASSYGRGRHGYTF
CDR3 length: 14; D gene: -; J gene: TRBJ2-7; clone size: -; V gene: TRBV3-1/TRBV3-2; CDR3 DNA: TGTGCCAGCAGCCAAGCCGCGAGAATCTACGAGCAGTACTTC; CDR3 protein: CASSQAARIYEQYF
CDR3 length: 13; D gene: -; J gene: TRBJ1-4; clone size: -; V gene: TRBV30; CDR3 DNA: TGTGCCTGGAGTGTAAGACTGGCTGAAAAACTGTTTTTT; CDR3 protein: CAWSVRLAEKLFF
CDR3 length: 14; D gene: -; J gene: TRBJ2-1; clone size: -; V gene: TRBV30; CDR3 DNA: TGTGCCTGGATTGGGGGGTCTCTCTACAATGAGCAGTTCTTC; CDR3 protein: CAWIGGSLYNEQFF
CDR3 length: 13; D gene: -; J gene: TRBJ1-5; clone size: -; V gene: TRBV3-1/TRBV3-2; CDR3 DNA: TGTGCCAGCAGCCTCCGGGAGAATCAGCCCCAGCATTTT; CDR3 protein: CASSLRENQPQHF
CDR3 length: 16; D gene: TRBD2; J gene: TRBJ2-2; clone size: -; V gene: TRBV5-1; CDR3 DNA: TGCGCCAGCCGGGGACTAGCGGGAGTTTACACCGGGGAGCTGTTTTTT; CDR3 protein: CASRGLAGVYTGELFF
CDR3 length: 15; D gene: -; J gene: TRBJ1-5; clone size: -; V gene: TRBV27; CDR3 DNA: TGTGCCAGCAGTTGGGGGGGAGGGGGCAATCAGCCCCAGCATTTT; CDR3 protein: CASSWGGGGNQPQHF
CDR3 length: 17; D gene: -; J gene: TRBJ2-2; clone size: -; V gene: TRBV24-1; CDR3 DNA: TGTGCCACCAGTGACCTCCCCGGACCGGGAGACACCGGGGAGCTGTTTTTT; CDR3 protein: CATSDLPGPGDTGELFF
CDR3 length: 17; D gene: TRBD1; J gene: TRBJ1-5; clone size: -; V gene: TRBV6-2/TRBV6-3; CDR3 DNA: TGTGCCAGCAGTCCCTGGGACAGGGTGAAGGGCAATCAGCCCCAGCATTTT; CDR3 protein: CASSPWDRVKGNQPQHF
CDR3 length: 16; D gene: -; J gene: TRBJ2-2; clone size: -; V gene: TRBV5-1; CDR3 DNA: TGCGCCAGCAGCTTTCACGAGACTGCGAACACCGGGGAGCTGTTTTTT; CDR3 protein: CASSFHETANTGELFF
CDR3 length: 17; D gene: -; J gene: TRBJ1-6; clone size: -; V gene: TRBV27; CDR3 DNA: TGTGCCAGCAGTTTACGTAGGGGATCTCTAGGTAATTCACCCCTCCACTTT; CDR3 protein: CASSLRRGSLGNSPLHF
CDR3 length: 16; D gene: TRBD2; J gene: TRBJ2-7; clone size: -; V gene: TRBV6-1; CDR3 DNA: TGTGCCAGCAGTGAAGGACTAGCGGGAGGCCGGGGCGAGCAGTACTTC; CDR3 protein: CASSEGLAGGRGEQYF
CDR3 length: 16; D gene: -; J gene: TRBJ1-5; clone size: few; V gene: TRBV19; CDR3 DNA: TGTGCCAGTATCCAACGGGGGGGTTTTAGGGATCAGCCCCAGCATTTT; CDR3 protein: CASIQRGGFRDQPQHF
CDR3 length: 14; D gene: -; J gene: TRBJ1-2; clone size: once; V gene: TRBV18; CDR3 DNA: TGTGCCAGCCAGGGCGACGGGCTTTTTTATGGCTACACCTTC; CDR3 protein: CASQGDGLFYGYTF
CDR3 length: 15; D gene: TRBD1; J gene: TRBJ2-5; clone size: -; V gene: TRBV30; CDR3 DNA: TGTGCCTGGACTCTGACAGGGGTCGGCAGAGAGACCCAGTACTTC; CDR3 protein: CAWTLTGVGRETQYF
CDR3 length: 19; D gene: TRBD2; J gene: TRBJ2-3; clone size: -; V gene: TRBV27; CDR3 DNA: TGTGCCAGCAGTTTATTTCGTCCCGGACTAGCGGGAGGCGGGGATACGCAGTATTTT; CDR3 protein: CASSLFRPGLAGGGDTQYF
CDR3 length: 17; D gene: -; J gene: TRBJ1-3; clone size: -; V gene: TRBV4-3; CDR3 DNA: TGCGCCAGCAGCCCGGGAGGCAGGACGAGCTCTGGAAACACCATATATTTT; CDR3 protein: CASSPGGRTSSGNTIYF
CDR3 length: 16; D gene: TRBD2; J gene: TRBJ2-7; clone size: few; V gene: TRBV19; CDR3 DNA: TGTGCCAGTAGTGTTGGACTAGCGGGAGTCGCCTACGAGCAGTACTTC; CDR3 protein: CASSVGLAGVAYEQYF
CDR3 length: 13; D gene: -; J gene: TRBJ2-4; clone size: -; V gene: TRBV24-1; CDR3 DNA: TGTGCCACCAGTGACCCACTAGTCAGGGGCCAGTACTTC; CDR3 protein: CATSDPLVRGQYF
CDR3 length: 14; D gene: -; J gene: TRBJ2-7; clone size: -; V gene: TRBV19; CDR3 DNA: TGTGCCAGTAGTACCACCCAAGGGGTGTCGGAGCAGTACTTC; CDR3 protein: CASSTTQGVSEQYF
CDR3 length: 13; D gene: TRBD1; J gene: TRBJ1-4; clone size: many; V gene: TRBV5-1; CDR3 DNA: TGCGCCAGCAGCGAGGGACAGAATGAAAAACTGTTTTTT; CDR3 protein: CASSEGQNEKLFF
CDR3 length: 16; D gene: TRBD2; J gene: TRBJ2-2; clone size: -; V gene: TRBV29-1; CDR3 DNA: TGCAGCGTTGCCACCGCGGGAGCTACGAACACCGGGGAGCTGTTTTTT; CDR3 protein: CSVATAGATNTGELFF
CDR3 length: 15; D gene: -; J gene: TRBJ2-5; clone size: -; V gene: TRBV7-2; CDR3 DNA: TGTGCCAGCAGCTTAGTTAGGGAGGTAGGAGAGACCCAGTACTTC; CDR3 protein: CASSLVREVGETQYF
CDR3 length: 13; D gene: -; J gene: TRBJ2-2; clone size: -; V gene: TRBV7-2; CDR3 DNA: TGTGCCAGCAGGAACAGGGTCACCGGGGAGCTGTTTTTT; CDR3 protein: CASRNRVTGELFF
CDR3 length: 14; D gene: TRBD1; J gene: TRBJ2-7; clone size: -; V gene: TRBV30; CDR3 DNA: TGTGCCTGTAAAACGCGACAGGGGCTTAGCGAGCAGTACTTC; CDR3 protein: CACKTRQGLSEQYF
CDR3 length: 14; D gene: TRBD1; J gene: TRBJ1-1; clone size: -; V gene: TRBV2; CDR3 DNA: TGTGCCAGCACCCTGGACAGGGAGATTGCTGAAGCTTTCTTT; CDR3 protein: CASTLDREIAEAFF
CDR3 length: 11; D gene: -; J gene: TRBJ2-7; clone size: once; V gene: TRBV20-1; CDR3 DNA: TGCAGTGCTAAAAACGGCTACGAGCAGTACTTC; CDR3 protein: CSAKNGYEQYF
CDR3 length: 14; D gene: -; J gene: TRBJ1-2; clone size: few; V gene: TRBV30; CDR3 DNA: TGTGCCTGGAGTGTACTTAGTGCGGGCAGACGATACACCTTC; CDR3 protein: CAWSVLSAGRRYTF
CDR3 length: 17; D gene: -; J gene: TRBJ2-5; clone size: few; V gene: TRBV19; CDR3 DNA: TGTGCCAGTAGTTCCCTTGGACGGACGGGGAGGCAAGAGACCCAGTACTTC; CDR3 protein: CASSSLGRTGRQETQYF
CDR3 length: 17; D gene: -; J gene: TRBJ2-3; clone size: -; V gene: TRBV7-6; CDR3 DNA: TGTGCCAGCAGCTTATTGTCTCCAGAGGTTCGCACAGATACGCAGTATTTT; CDR3 protein: CASSLLSPEVRTDTQYF
CDR3 length: 12; D gene: -; J gene: TRBJ1-6; clone size: -; V gene: TRBV7-9; CDR3 DNA: TGTGCCAGCAGCTTAGTAGCGGGGGGTTTCCACTTT; CDR3 protein: CASSLVAGGFHF